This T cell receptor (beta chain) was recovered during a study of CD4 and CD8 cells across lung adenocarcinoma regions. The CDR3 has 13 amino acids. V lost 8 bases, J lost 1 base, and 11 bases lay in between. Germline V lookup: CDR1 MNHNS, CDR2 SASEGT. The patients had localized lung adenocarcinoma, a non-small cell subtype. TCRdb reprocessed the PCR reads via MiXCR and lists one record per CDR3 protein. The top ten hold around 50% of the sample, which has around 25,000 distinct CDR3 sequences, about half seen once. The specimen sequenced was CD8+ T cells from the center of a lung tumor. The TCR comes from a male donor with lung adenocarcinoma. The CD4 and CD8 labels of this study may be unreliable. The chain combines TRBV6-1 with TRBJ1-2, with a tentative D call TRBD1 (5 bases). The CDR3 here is CASRKTDNYGYTF. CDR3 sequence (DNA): TGTGCCAGCCGAAAGACAGATAACTATGGCTACACCTTC.